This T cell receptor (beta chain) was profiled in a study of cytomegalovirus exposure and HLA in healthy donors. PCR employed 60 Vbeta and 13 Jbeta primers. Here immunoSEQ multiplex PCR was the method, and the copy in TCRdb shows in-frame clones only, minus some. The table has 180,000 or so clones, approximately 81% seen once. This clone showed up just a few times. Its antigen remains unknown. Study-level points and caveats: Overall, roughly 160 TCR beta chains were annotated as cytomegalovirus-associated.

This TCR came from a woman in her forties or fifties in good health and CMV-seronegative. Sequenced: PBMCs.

The CDR3 DNA reads TGTGCCAGCAGCTTGGGGCGGCTAGCGGGGGTGAGAGAGACCCAGTACTTC. The encoded protein is CASSLGRLAGVRETQYF. The J gene is TRBJ2-5, the V gene TRBV5-8, with 10 bases aligning to TRBD2. Germline CDR1 SGHTS, CDR2 YDEGEE. The V gene end was trimmed by 0 bases and the J gene end by 4 bases; junction bases not matched to a gene: 9. The CDR3 has 17 residues.